The 30 T cell receptor beta chains below all came from one sample that was sequenced in a study of T cells expressing NK-cell markers. After re-calling the 5' RACE reads, TCRdb lists one entry per CDR3 protein, DNA absent. The sample's table shows about 460,000 distinct CDR3 sequences. The sample consisted of blood T cells: a sorted CD56 or NKG2C T cell subset, CD4+ or CD8+ T cells, or bulk PBMC T cells (not recorded which). The receptor source for this set is a woman in her forties or fifties in good health.

The gene calls are TRBV6-5 and TRBJ2-4; TCRdb returns TRBD1, unconfirmable since there is no DNA. Germline V gene lookup returns CDR1 MNHEY and CDR2 SVGAGI. The CDR3 has 16 residues. This CDR3 reads CASSYSRGTGGNIQYF.

The rearrangement uses TRBV6-4 and TRBJ2-3. Germline CDR1 is MRHNA and CDR2 is SNTAGT. The CDR3 is 11 amino acids. The CDR3 is CASNRTDTQYF.

This rearrangement joins TRBV5-1 to TRBJ2-2; TCRdb names TRBD1, which stays unverified in the absence of DNA. The CDR3 extends over 14 amino acids. CDR1 and CDR2 from the germline V gene are SGHRS and YFSETQ. The CDR3 protein is CASRGQGDTGELFF.

The chain recombines TRBV19 with TRBJ1-3; without DNA, the TCRdb call of TRBD1 cannot be checked. This CDR3 is 14 amino acids long. CDR1 is LNHDA and CDR2 is SQIVND in the germline V gene (reference sequence). CDR3 loop: CASQGTLSGNTIYF.

This rearrangement joins TRBV19 to TRBJ1-5; TCRdb returns TRBD1, unconfirmable since there is no DNA. There are 14 residues in the CDR3. CDR1 and CDR2 from the germline V gene are LNHDA and SQIVND (reference sequence). CDR3 sequence reads: CARPLQGISQPQHF.

This rearrangement joins TRBV29-1 to TRBJ1-5. Germline CDR1 is SQVTM and CDR2 is ANQGSEA. This CDR3 region has 13 residues. The CDR3 loop is CSVDAGFGQPQHF.

This chain joins TRBV29-1 and TRBJ2-7; TCRdb gives TRBD1 as the D gene, but with no DNA this cannot be confirmed. CDR3 length: 14 amino acids. The germline gives CDR1 SQVTM, CDR2 ANQGSEA. The CDR3 loop is CSVAGGGSLYEQYF.

CDR3 sequence: CASTSFENIQYF. The rearrangement joins TRBV27 to TRBJ2-4. This CDR3 comprises 12 residues. CDR1 and CDR2 from the germline V gene are MNHEY and SMNVEV (reference sequence).

The chain has TRBV4-2 and TRBJ1-4; the TCRdb D gene call, TRBD1, has no DNA to confirm it. Germline V gene lookup returns CDR1 LGHNA and CDR2 YNFKEQ. This CDR3 spans 16 amino acids. The chain's CDR3 is CASSPRSGGRNEKLFF.

The chain employs TRBV29-1 and TRBJ1-1; the D call of TRBD1 rests on TCRdb alone, since no DNA is present to check it. CDR1 is SQVTM, CDR2 ANQGSEA, per germline. The CDR3 is 15 residues long. This chain's CDR3 is CSVEPWGPGDTEAFF. The variable domain in full, completed from reference TRBV29-1 and TRBJ1-1, reads SAVISQKPSRDICQRGTSLTIQCQVDSQVTMMFWYRQQPGQSLTLIATANQGSEATYESGFVIDKFPISRPNLTFSTLTVSNMSPEDSSIYLCSVEPWGPGDTEAFFGQGTRLTVV.

CDR3 loop: CASNLNAAGVTEQYF. V gene TRBV12-3 or TRBV12-4 combines with J gene TRBJ2-7; with no DNA, the TCRdb D assignment of TRBD2 cannot be verified. The CDR3 is 15 amino acids.

The rearrangement joins TRBV9 to TRBJ2-4; TCRdb selects TRBD2, and the lack of DNA leaves this call unchecked. In germline, CDR1 is SGDLS, CDR2 YYNGEE. This CDR3 contains 15 residues. CDR3 region: CASSAGTSGRHIQYF.

The genes are TRBV3-1 and TRBJ1-1. The CDR3 has 16 amino acids. CDR1 and CDR2 from the germline V gene are LGHDT and YNNKEL (reference sequence). CDR3 sequence reads: CASSPLKPTSRTEAFF.

The V gene is TRBV6-5, the J gene TRBJ1-2; TCRdb indicates TRBD1, and absent DNA this call remains unverified. CDR3 length equals 13 residues. In germline, CDR1 is MNHEY, CDR2 SVGAGI. The CDR3 protein is CASRSTGIYGYTF.

The CDR3 region is CSGGGAVGELFF. The chain joins TRBV29-1 to TRBJ2-2; as DNA is missing, the TRBD2 call by TCRdb cannot be tested. The CDR3 covers 12 residues. In germline, CDR1 is SQVTM, CDR2 ANQGSEA.

The chain carries TRBV20-1 and TRBJ2-5; TCRdb's assignment of TRBD2 cannot be checked, as there is no DNA. The CDR3 has 17 amino acids. The V gene's germline CDR1 is DFQATT and CDR2 SNEGSKA (reference sequence). CDR3: CSASRTSGRVGEETQYF.

J is TRBJ1-1 and V is TRBV6-6; the TRBD1 assignment by TCRdb is unverifiable without DNA. The germline CDR1 and CDR2 sequences are MNHNY and SVGAGI (reference sequence). The CDR3 extends over 15 amino acids. CDR3 residues: CASRNRDLMNTEAFF.

The chain employs TRBV7-6 and TRBJ2-1; absent DNA, TCRdb's TRBD2 call cannot be checked. This CDR3 has 16 amino acids. Germline CDR1 and CDR2: SGHVS and FNYEAQ. The CDR3 sequence is CASSGRSGTVYNEQFF.

The J gene is TRBJ2-1, the V gene TRBV5-5. The CDR3 loop spans 13 amino acids. CDR1 is SGHKS, CDR2 YYEKEE, per germline (reference sequence). This chain's CDR3 is CASSLDAVTEQFF.

This chain joins TRBV12-3 or TRBV12-4 and TRBJ1-4; absent DNA, TCRdb's TRBD1 call cannot be checked. There are 14 residues in the CDR3. CDR3 sequence reads: CASRWTGGTEKLFF.

J is TRBJ1-5 and V is TRBV24-1; TCRdb names TRBD1, which stays unverified in the absence of DNA. This CDR3 is built from 11 residues. The germline CDR1 and CDR2 sequences are KGHDR and SFDVKD. The CDR3 loop reads CATKHREPRHF.

V is TRBV11-3 and J is TRBJ2-7; TCRdb's D gene call, TRBD2, goes unchecked for lack of DNA. Germline values: CDR1 SGHNT, CDR2 YENEEA. The CDR3 has 18 residues. This CDR3 reads CASSLGISVAGPSYEQYF.

V and J are TRBV10-3 and TRBJ1-1; absent DNA, TCRdb's TRBD1 call cannot be checked. The CDR3 loop spans 13 amino acids. Germline CDR1 reads ENHRY; CDR2 reads SYGVKD. This chain's CDR3 is CAISGQRNTEAFF.

This chain uses TRBV12-3 or TRBV12-4 with TRBJ1-2; the TCRdb call, TRBD1, lacks DNA for checking. This CDR3 has 13 amino acids. The CDR3 loop is CASKRGSTYGYTF.

The gene calls are TRBV6-1 and TRBJ2-4; TCRdb reports TRBD1, a call that lacks DNA to check it against. In germline, CDR1 is MNHNS, CDR2 SASEGT. The CDR3 contains 15 residues. CDR3 residues: CASSEFGGSRNIQYF.

The gene calls are TRBV11-3 and TRBJ1-1; TCRdb's D call of TRBD1 is untestable without DNA. The length of the CDR3 is 14 residues. Germline V CDR1 and CDR2: SGHNT, YENEEA. The CDR3 region is CASSGTGWTAEAFF.

The chain uses TRBV6-5 and TRBJ2-3; TCRdb selects TRBD2, and the lack of DNA leaves this call unchecked. Germline CDR1 is MNHEY and CDR2 is SVGAGI. The CDR3 length is 18 residues. CDR3 loop: CASSYYFRAGAGTDTQYF.

The chain is built from TRBV12-3 or TRBV12-4 and TRBJ2-4; TCRdb picks TRBD2, but there is no DNA to check that call. The CDR3 is made up of 14 amino acids. This chain's CDR3 is CASRGGEGKNIQYF.

The chain carries TRBV6-1 and TRBJ2-7; absent DNA, TCRdb's TRBD1 call cannot be checked. The CDR3 loop spans 14 amino acids. Germline V gives CDR1 MNHNS, CDR2 SASEGT. The CDR3 here is CASSPPGKRHEQYF.

The chain links TRBV28 to TRBJ2-5. CDR3 length: 16 amino acids. Germline V lookup: CDR1 MDHEN, CDR2 SYDVKM. CDR3 residues: CASSSLKLENGETQYF. The whole variable domain, filled in from reference TRBV28 and TRBJ2-5, reads DVKVTQSSRYLVKRTGEKVFLECVQDMDHENMFWYRQDPGLGLRLIYFSYDVKMKEKGDIPEGYSVSREKKERFSLILESASTNQTSMYLCASSSLKLENGETQYFGPGTRLLVL.